The present T cell receptor (beta chain) was sequenced within a study of blood T cell repertoires in COVID-19. Original data processing: Reference gene primer amplification in the assay estimated nucleated cell counts. The assay was immunoSEQ multiplex PCR, and TCRdb's table has in-frame clones only and misses some. V and J calls and clone size follow that table, whereas D and trimming were derived from the DNA. The profile covers under 200,000 clones, with roughly 84% appearing a single time and 10% to 15% taken by the ten largest. Sequencing input: PBMCs or T cells enriched from blood (not recorded which). The TCR was taken from a woman between 55 and 75 years old who had recovered from COVID-19.

The CDR3 DNA sequence: TGTGCCAGTTGGTTTCAGGGGGCTAAATCACCCCTCCACTTT. Its protein product is CASWFQGAKSPLHF. The gene calls are TRBV2 and TRBJ1-6, with TRBD1 identical over 8 bases. CDR1 is SNHLY and CDR2 is FYNNEI in the germline V gene. V lost 9 bases to trimming and J lost 10 bases; unmatched junction nucleotides: 11. This CDR3 comprises 14 residues. Filled out from reference TRBV2 and TRBJ1-6, the complete variable domain reads EPEVTQTPSHQVTQMGQEVILRCVPISNHLYFYWYRQILGQKVEFLVSFYNNEISEKSEIFDDQFSVERPDGSNFTLKIRSTKLEDSAMYFCASWFQGAKSPLHFGNGTRLTVT.